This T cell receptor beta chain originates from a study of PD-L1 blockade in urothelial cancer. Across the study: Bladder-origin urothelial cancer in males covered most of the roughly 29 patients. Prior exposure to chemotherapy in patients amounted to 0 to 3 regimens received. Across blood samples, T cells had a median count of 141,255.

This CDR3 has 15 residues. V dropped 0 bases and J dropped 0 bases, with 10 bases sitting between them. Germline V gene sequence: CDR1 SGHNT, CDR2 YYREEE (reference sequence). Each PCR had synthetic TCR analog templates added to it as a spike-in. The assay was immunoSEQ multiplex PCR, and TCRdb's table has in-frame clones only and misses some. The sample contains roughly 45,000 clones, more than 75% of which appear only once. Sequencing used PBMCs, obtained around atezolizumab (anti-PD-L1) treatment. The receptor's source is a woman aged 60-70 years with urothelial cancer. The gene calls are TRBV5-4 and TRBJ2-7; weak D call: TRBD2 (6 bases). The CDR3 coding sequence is TGTGCCAGCAGCTTGGGGGTAGCGGCCTCCTACGAGCAGTACTTC. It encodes CASSLGVAASYEQYF. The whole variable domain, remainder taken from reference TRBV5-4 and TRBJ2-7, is ETGVTQSPTHLIKTRGQQVTLRCSSQSGHNTVSWYQQALGQGPQFIFQYYREEENGRGNFPPRFSGLQFPNYSSELNVNALELDDSALYLCASSLGVAASYEQYFGPGTRLTVT.